This entry lists 20 T cell receptor beta chains sequenced from one sample in a study of T cells after yellow fever vaccination. Each CDR3 protein gets one entry after TCRdb re-called the 5' RACE reads with MiXCR. Found here are about 340,000 distinct CDR3 sequences, roughly an eighth of them singletons; the top ten hold 2.5% to 4%. Specimen: CD4+ T cells sorted from PBMCs, collected 15 days after the yellow fever booster vaccination. These receptors all come from a young man who received the YFV17D yellow fever vaccine.

This clonotype was seen only a few times. This chain joins TRBV7-2 and TRBJ2-7; D is possibly TRBD1 or TRBD2 (5 bases each). Deletions cut 2 bases from V and 4 bases from J, with 15 bases between. Germline CDR1 and CDR2: SGHTA and FQGNSA. This CDR3 comprises 15 residues. Here the CDR3 reads CASSLYEGPPYEQYF. CDR3 DNA: TGTGCCAGCAGCTTATATGAGGGGCCGCCTTACGAGCAGTACTTC.

The V gene is TRBV27, the J gene TRBJ1-1, with TRBD1 as a possible D gene (6 bases). The CDR3 sequence is 13 residues long. Trimming removed 1 base at V and 11 bases at J, with 14 bases between. Germline V gives CDR1 MNHEY, CDR2 SMNVEV (reference sequence). CDR3 amino acids: CASSLWYRERAFF. The DNA for the CDR3 is TGTGCCAGCAGTTTATGGTACAGGGAGCGCGCTTTCTTT.

This clonotype has just a few counts. V gene TRBV5-1 combines with J gene TRBJ2-5, with unresolved D. The ends were cut back, 1 base at V and 2 bases at J, with 9 bases in the middle. Germline assignment: CDR1 SGHRS and CDR2 YFSETQ. The CDR3 extends over 14 amino acids. The CDR3 here is CASSLSGWQETQYF. CDR3 bases: TGCGCCAGCAGCTTGTCAGGTTGGCAAGAGACCCAGTACTTC.

The chain couples TRBV7-6 to TRBJ2-3, with 10 bases identical to TRBD1. CDR3 length equals 16 residues. The germline CDR1 and CDR2 sequences are SGHVS and FNYEAQ. The V segment lost 5 bases and the J segment 3 bases; nucleotides outside the gene matches: 8. This chain's CDR3 is CASSRDRGTWTDTQYF. In DNA form, the CDR3 reads TGTGCCAGCAGCCGGGACAGGGGTACGTGGACAGATACGCAGTATTTT.

The rearrangement joins TRBV28 to TRBJ2-7; 10 bases match TRBD1. The V and J ends lost 10 bases and 6 bases, in that order; junction bases with no gene match: 12. Per germline, CDR1 MDHEN and CDR2 SYDVKM. The CDR3 runs 14 residues. The DNA for the CDR3 is TGTGCCATCGAATCCTCCGGGACAGGGGTCGAGCAGTACTTC. Its translation is CAIESSGTGVEQYF. Full variable domain (missing parts from reference TRBV28 and TRBJ2-7): DVKVTQSSRYLVKRTGEKVFLECVQDMDHENMFWYRQDPGLGLRLIYFSYDVKMKEKGDIPEGYSVSREKKERFSLILESASTNQTSMYLCAIESSGTGVEQYFGPGTRLTVT.

The rearrangement links TRBV12-3 or TRBV12-4 to TRBJ1-5; D gene unclear. V lost 5 bases to trimming and J lost 4 bases, with 9 bases between them. The CDR3 spans 13 residues. CDR3 nucleotides: TGTGCCAGCAGTACAGCGTCAAATCAGCCCCAGCATTTT. This translates into CASSTASNQPQHF.

In its sample, this clonotype was seen a few times. CDR3 bases: TGTGCCAGCAGCCCCTTCGCTAACTATGGCTACACCTTC. Translating it yields CASSPFANYGYTF. The V gene is TRBV7-9, the J gene TRBJ1-2; no clear D gene. Germline V CDR1 and CDR2: SEHNR, FQNEAQ (reference sequence). Deletions cut 5 bases from V and 0 bases from J, with 7 bases between. The CDR3 spans 13 residues.

This clonotype was detected only a few times. The chain recombines TRBV3-1 with TRBJ2-1; 14 nucleotides line up with TRBD2. The germline V gene encodes CDR1 LGHDT and CDR2 YNNKEL (reference sequence). The CDR3 has 16 residues. V trimming: 1 base; J trimming: 9 bases; junction bases outside the gene matches: 5. The CDR3 loop reads CASSQGTSGGSVEQFF. Here the CDR3 DNA reads TGTGCCAGCAGCCAAGGGACTAGCGGGGGGTCGGTTGAGCAGTTCTTC.

There are many counts of this clonotype. This rearrangement joins TRBV11-2 to TRBJ2-3; TRBD2 is a possible D gene (6 bases). Germline V gives CDR1 SGHAT, CDR2 FQNNGV. V lost 0 bases, J lost 6 bases, and 7 bases lay in between. CDR3 length equals 13 residues. In DNA, the CDR3 is TGTGCCAGCAGCTTAGATCGGGGGGATACGCAGTATTTT. Amino acids: CASSLDRGDTQYF.

This clonotype was observed a handful of times. Written as DNA, the CDR3 is TGTGCCAGCAGTTTAGGGGTTGGCTACACCTTC. It codes for CASSLGVGYTF. The chain carries TRBV12-3 or TRBV12-4 and TRBJ1-2, with D unresolved. The CDR3 runs to 11 residues. V was trimmed by 1 base and J by 7 bases, leaving 4 bases between them.

This clonotype is a singleton in its sample. This chain joins TRBV7-9 and TRBJ1-1; unclear D gene. With 0 bases removed from V and 8 bases from J, the gap between germline ends came to 13 bases. Germline lookup yields CDR1 SEHNR and CDR2 FQNEAQ (reference sequence). The CDR3 runs to 14 residues. CDR3 residues: CASSLALLQAEAFF. The CDR3 DNA follows: TGTGCCAGCAGCTTAGCGCTTCTCCAGGCCGAAGCTTTCTTT.

The J gene is TRBJ2-1, the V gene TRBV4-3, with D uncertain. Germline V CDR1 and CDR2: LGHNA, YSLEER. Trimming left V 1 base short and J 7 bases short, with 11 bases between. This CDR3 is 14 amino acids long. CDR3 DNA sequence: TGCGCCAGCAGCCAAGGAAAAAGCGAAAATGAGCAGTTCTTC. This encodes CASSQGKSENEQFF.

The V gene is TRBV5-1, the J gene TRBJ2-1; 7 bases fit TRBD1. Trimming took 2 bases from V and 7 from J; bases not matched to a gene: 6. The CDR3 extends over 14 amino acids. The germline V gene has CDR1 SGHRS and CDR2 YFSETQ. The chain's CDR3 is CASSFPEQGNEQFF. In nucleotides, the CDR3 is TGCGCCAGCAGCTTTCCTGAACAGGGGAATGAGCAGTTCTTC.

This clonotype was seen a few times. This rearrangement joins TRBV20-1 to TRBJ1-5; tentative D call: TRBD1 (5 bases). In germline, CDR1 is DFQATT, CDR2 SNEGSKA (reference sequence). Trimming removed 3 bases from V and 2 bases from J, with 11 bases in between. There are 14 residues in the CDR3. CDR3 sequence (DNA): TGCAGTGCTAGCCCAGGGTTTGGCAATCAGCCCCAGCATTTT. Amino acid sequence: CSASPGFGNQPQHF.

This clonotype was picked up many times. This chain connects TRBV5-1 to TRBJ2-1; 10 bases map to TRBD2. CDR1 is SGHRS and CDR2 is YFSETQ in the germline V gene. Trimming cost V 4 bases and J 8 bases; bases outside gene matches: 9. CDR3 length: 15 residues. For the CDR3, the DNA is TGCGCCAGCAGCGCCCCACTAGCGGGGCAAGATGAGCAGTTCTTC. Residues: CASSAPLAGQDEQFF.

The chain is built from TRBV2 and TRBJ2-5; no definite D call. Germline loops: CDR1 SNHLY, CDR2 FYNNEI. V was cut by 1 base and J by 9 bases, with 9 bases left in between. The CDR3 consists of 12 residues. CDR3 loop: CASSEVPGAQYF. Written as DNA, the CDR3 is TGTGCCAGCAGTGAAGTTCCAGGCGCCCAGTACTTC.

V is TRBV6-2 or TRBV6-3 and J is TRBJ2-3; TRBD2 aligns across 8 bases. V was pared by 6 bases and J by 6 bases, with 11 bases of the junction left unmatched. There are 15 residues in the CDR3. Germline CDR1 and CDR2: MNHEY and SVGEGT. The CDR3 protein is CASRDPGTSRDTQYF. The CDR3 DNA is TGTGCCAGCAGGGACCCCGGGACTAGTAGGGATACGCAGTATTTT.

This chain connects TRBV7-3 to TRBJ2-1; 8 bases fit TRBD2. The V gene's germline CDR1 is SGHTA and CDR2 FQGTGA. Trimming took 5 bases from V and 15 from J; bases not matched to a gene: 12. The CDR3 extends over 13 amino acids. The CDR3 sequence: CASSQTRRGGWFF. In DNA, the CDR3 is TGTGCCAGCAGCCAAACCCGCCGGGGGGGGTGGTTCTTC.

In its sample, this clonotype was seen a few times. The chain employs TRBV7-3 and TRBJ2-3; weak D call: TRBD2 (6 bases). V lost 5 bases to trimming and J lost 2 bases, with 14 bases between them. The CDR3 covers 15 residues. Germline V CDR1 and CDR2: SGHTA, FQGTGA. The CDR3 region is CASSRIGGDTDTQYF. CDR3 in DNA: TGTGCCAGCAGCCGAATCGGGGGAGACACAGATACGCAGTATTTT.

This clonotype appeared many times. The rearrangement joins TRBV18 to TRBJ2-1, with D perhaps TRBD2 (6 bases). The ends were cut back, 4 bases at V and 8 bases at J, with 6 bases in the middle. The germline V gene encodes CDR1 KGHSH and CDR2 LQKENI. The CDR3 extends over 11 amino acids. Written as DNA, the CDR3 is TGTGCCAGCTCACGGGAGGATGAGCAGTTCTTC. Encoded protein: CASSREDEQFF.